This T cell receptor beta chain was identified during a study of cytomegalovirus exposure and HLA in healthy donors. Whole-study findings and limits: Later, an analysis found that TCR clusters from the first cohort tended to co-occur in the roughly 120 validation repertoires. Specific recognition of CMV antigens was confirmed in vitro for a few chains (all CMV-associated). The investigators catalogued 150 to 200 TCR beta chains as cytomegalovirus-associated. Most sequenced TCRs were rare (though some public TCRs occurred in many donors).

Turning to this clone: Its specificity is not known.

The germline V gene encodes CDR1 MGHRA and CDR2 YSYEKL. The V end was cut by 0 bases, the J end by 0 bases, with 9 bases between. The CDR3 covers 16 residues. Profiling relied on immunoSEQ multiplex PCR, and the TCRdb table lists in-frame clones only, not all of them. The sample comprises about 110,000 clones, roughly 88% of which are singletons, and over 2.5% rests with the top ten. The sequence was obtained from a young woman in good health and CMV-seronegative. The rearrangement uses TRBV4-1 and TRBJ2-1, with TRBD1 as a possible D gene (6 bases). The sequencing sample was made of PBMCs. CDR3 sequence reads: CASSQDRGSSYNEQFF. The CDR3 DNA reads as TGCGCCAGCAGCCAAGATAGGGGGAGCTCCTACAATGAGCAGTTCTTC.